These 2 T cell receptor beta chains were all obtained from the same sample, sequenced in a study of T cells in Graves' hyperthyroidism and ophthalmopathy. Amplified regions were TCR beta CDR3 sequences from RNA transcripts. Using the HTBI primer set, a first-round RT-PCR was run on the TCR CDR3. TCRdb re-derived calls from the multiplex PCR reads in MiXCR, one entry per CDR3 protein. The sample holds 300,000 to 450,000 distinct CDR3 sequences, roughly 13% seen once. Sample: blood. The receptors were sampled from a man aged 30-40 years with Graves' hyperthyroidism that later progressed to Graves' ophthalmopathy.

The V gene is TRBV20-1, the J gene TRBJ2-5, with TRBD2 identical over 8 bases. CDR1 is DFQATT and CDR2 is SNEGSKA in the germline V gene (reference sequence). The CDR3 runs to 16 residues. J lost 1 base, V lost 0 bases, and 7 bases had no gene match. Here the CDR3 reads CSARDLTRGGQETQYF. The CDR3 coding sequence is TGCAGTGCTAGAGATCTCACTCGGGGGGGCCAAGAGACCCAGTACTTC.

This clonotype came up once. The gene calls are TRBV6-1 and TRBJ1-5; 10 bases agree with TRBD1. Per germline, CDR1 MNHNS and CDR2 SASEGT. This CDR3 comprises 14 residues. J was trimmed by 2 bases and V by 10 bases; bases with no gene match: 5. CDR3 coding DNA: TGTGCCACAGCCGGGACAGGGGGCAATCAGCCCCAGCATTTT. It is translated as CATAGTGGNQPQHF.